The clone carrying this TCR beta chain showed up just a few times. This record belongs to a study of blood T cell repertoires in COVID-19. How the authors handled the data: Quantification of nucleated cells was approximated via reference gene primer amplification. Clones were read by immunoSEQ multiplex PCR, and TCRdb kept only the in-frame ones, dropping some. The DNA gave D and trimming, while V, J and clone size come from that table. Here the sample spans some 150,000 clones, roughly 82% being singletons. Trimming removed 5 bases from V and 1 base from J, with 20 bases in between. CDR3 length: 17 residues. Germline loops: CDR1 SEHNR, CDR2 FQNEAQ (reference sequence).

The TCR was taken from a woman aged 70-85 years with acute or convalescent COVID-19. The chain has TRBV7-9 and TRBJ1-1; maybe TRBD1 (6 bases). Sequencing used peripheral blood. The CDR3 nucleotides are TGTGCCAGCAGCCTAACCACAGGGTTTGAGGGGAACACTGAAGCTTTCTTT. This codes for CASSLTTGFEGNTEAFF.